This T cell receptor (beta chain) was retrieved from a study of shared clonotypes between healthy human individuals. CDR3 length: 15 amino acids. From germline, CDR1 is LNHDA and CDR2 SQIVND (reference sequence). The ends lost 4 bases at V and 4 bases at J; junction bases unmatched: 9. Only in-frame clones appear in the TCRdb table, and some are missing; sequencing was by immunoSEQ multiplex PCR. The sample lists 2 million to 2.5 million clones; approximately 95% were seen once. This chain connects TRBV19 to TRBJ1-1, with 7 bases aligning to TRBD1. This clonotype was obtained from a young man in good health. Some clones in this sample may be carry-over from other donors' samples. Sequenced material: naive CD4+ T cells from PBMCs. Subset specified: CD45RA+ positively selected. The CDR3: CASSSEQGWVTEAFF. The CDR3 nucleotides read TGTGCCAGTAGTAGCGAACAGGGGTGGGTCACTGAAGCTTTCTTT.